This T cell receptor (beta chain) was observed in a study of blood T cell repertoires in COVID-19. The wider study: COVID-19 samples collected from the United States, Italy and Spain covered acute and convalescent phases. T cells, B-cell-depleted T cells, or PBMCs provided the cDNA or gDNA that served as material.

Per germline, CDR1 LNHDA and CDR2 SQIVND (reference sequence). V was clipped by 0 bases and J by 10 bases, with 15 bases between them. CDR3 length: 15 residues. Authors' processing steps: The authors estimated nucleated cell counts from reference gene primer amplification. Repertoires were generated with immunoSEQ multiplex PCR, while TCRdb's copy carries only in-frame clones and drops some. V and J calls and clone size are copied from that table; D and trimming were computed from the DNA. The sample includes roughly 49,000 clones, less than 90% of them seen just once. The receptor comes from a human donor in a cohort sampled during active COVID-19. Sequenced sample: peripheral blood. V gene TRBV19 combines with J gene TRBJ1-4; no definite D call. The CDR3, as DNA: TGTGCCAGTAGTATAGATGGTCCCCTGAGCGGAAAACTGTTTTTT. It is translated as CASSIDGPLSGKLFF.